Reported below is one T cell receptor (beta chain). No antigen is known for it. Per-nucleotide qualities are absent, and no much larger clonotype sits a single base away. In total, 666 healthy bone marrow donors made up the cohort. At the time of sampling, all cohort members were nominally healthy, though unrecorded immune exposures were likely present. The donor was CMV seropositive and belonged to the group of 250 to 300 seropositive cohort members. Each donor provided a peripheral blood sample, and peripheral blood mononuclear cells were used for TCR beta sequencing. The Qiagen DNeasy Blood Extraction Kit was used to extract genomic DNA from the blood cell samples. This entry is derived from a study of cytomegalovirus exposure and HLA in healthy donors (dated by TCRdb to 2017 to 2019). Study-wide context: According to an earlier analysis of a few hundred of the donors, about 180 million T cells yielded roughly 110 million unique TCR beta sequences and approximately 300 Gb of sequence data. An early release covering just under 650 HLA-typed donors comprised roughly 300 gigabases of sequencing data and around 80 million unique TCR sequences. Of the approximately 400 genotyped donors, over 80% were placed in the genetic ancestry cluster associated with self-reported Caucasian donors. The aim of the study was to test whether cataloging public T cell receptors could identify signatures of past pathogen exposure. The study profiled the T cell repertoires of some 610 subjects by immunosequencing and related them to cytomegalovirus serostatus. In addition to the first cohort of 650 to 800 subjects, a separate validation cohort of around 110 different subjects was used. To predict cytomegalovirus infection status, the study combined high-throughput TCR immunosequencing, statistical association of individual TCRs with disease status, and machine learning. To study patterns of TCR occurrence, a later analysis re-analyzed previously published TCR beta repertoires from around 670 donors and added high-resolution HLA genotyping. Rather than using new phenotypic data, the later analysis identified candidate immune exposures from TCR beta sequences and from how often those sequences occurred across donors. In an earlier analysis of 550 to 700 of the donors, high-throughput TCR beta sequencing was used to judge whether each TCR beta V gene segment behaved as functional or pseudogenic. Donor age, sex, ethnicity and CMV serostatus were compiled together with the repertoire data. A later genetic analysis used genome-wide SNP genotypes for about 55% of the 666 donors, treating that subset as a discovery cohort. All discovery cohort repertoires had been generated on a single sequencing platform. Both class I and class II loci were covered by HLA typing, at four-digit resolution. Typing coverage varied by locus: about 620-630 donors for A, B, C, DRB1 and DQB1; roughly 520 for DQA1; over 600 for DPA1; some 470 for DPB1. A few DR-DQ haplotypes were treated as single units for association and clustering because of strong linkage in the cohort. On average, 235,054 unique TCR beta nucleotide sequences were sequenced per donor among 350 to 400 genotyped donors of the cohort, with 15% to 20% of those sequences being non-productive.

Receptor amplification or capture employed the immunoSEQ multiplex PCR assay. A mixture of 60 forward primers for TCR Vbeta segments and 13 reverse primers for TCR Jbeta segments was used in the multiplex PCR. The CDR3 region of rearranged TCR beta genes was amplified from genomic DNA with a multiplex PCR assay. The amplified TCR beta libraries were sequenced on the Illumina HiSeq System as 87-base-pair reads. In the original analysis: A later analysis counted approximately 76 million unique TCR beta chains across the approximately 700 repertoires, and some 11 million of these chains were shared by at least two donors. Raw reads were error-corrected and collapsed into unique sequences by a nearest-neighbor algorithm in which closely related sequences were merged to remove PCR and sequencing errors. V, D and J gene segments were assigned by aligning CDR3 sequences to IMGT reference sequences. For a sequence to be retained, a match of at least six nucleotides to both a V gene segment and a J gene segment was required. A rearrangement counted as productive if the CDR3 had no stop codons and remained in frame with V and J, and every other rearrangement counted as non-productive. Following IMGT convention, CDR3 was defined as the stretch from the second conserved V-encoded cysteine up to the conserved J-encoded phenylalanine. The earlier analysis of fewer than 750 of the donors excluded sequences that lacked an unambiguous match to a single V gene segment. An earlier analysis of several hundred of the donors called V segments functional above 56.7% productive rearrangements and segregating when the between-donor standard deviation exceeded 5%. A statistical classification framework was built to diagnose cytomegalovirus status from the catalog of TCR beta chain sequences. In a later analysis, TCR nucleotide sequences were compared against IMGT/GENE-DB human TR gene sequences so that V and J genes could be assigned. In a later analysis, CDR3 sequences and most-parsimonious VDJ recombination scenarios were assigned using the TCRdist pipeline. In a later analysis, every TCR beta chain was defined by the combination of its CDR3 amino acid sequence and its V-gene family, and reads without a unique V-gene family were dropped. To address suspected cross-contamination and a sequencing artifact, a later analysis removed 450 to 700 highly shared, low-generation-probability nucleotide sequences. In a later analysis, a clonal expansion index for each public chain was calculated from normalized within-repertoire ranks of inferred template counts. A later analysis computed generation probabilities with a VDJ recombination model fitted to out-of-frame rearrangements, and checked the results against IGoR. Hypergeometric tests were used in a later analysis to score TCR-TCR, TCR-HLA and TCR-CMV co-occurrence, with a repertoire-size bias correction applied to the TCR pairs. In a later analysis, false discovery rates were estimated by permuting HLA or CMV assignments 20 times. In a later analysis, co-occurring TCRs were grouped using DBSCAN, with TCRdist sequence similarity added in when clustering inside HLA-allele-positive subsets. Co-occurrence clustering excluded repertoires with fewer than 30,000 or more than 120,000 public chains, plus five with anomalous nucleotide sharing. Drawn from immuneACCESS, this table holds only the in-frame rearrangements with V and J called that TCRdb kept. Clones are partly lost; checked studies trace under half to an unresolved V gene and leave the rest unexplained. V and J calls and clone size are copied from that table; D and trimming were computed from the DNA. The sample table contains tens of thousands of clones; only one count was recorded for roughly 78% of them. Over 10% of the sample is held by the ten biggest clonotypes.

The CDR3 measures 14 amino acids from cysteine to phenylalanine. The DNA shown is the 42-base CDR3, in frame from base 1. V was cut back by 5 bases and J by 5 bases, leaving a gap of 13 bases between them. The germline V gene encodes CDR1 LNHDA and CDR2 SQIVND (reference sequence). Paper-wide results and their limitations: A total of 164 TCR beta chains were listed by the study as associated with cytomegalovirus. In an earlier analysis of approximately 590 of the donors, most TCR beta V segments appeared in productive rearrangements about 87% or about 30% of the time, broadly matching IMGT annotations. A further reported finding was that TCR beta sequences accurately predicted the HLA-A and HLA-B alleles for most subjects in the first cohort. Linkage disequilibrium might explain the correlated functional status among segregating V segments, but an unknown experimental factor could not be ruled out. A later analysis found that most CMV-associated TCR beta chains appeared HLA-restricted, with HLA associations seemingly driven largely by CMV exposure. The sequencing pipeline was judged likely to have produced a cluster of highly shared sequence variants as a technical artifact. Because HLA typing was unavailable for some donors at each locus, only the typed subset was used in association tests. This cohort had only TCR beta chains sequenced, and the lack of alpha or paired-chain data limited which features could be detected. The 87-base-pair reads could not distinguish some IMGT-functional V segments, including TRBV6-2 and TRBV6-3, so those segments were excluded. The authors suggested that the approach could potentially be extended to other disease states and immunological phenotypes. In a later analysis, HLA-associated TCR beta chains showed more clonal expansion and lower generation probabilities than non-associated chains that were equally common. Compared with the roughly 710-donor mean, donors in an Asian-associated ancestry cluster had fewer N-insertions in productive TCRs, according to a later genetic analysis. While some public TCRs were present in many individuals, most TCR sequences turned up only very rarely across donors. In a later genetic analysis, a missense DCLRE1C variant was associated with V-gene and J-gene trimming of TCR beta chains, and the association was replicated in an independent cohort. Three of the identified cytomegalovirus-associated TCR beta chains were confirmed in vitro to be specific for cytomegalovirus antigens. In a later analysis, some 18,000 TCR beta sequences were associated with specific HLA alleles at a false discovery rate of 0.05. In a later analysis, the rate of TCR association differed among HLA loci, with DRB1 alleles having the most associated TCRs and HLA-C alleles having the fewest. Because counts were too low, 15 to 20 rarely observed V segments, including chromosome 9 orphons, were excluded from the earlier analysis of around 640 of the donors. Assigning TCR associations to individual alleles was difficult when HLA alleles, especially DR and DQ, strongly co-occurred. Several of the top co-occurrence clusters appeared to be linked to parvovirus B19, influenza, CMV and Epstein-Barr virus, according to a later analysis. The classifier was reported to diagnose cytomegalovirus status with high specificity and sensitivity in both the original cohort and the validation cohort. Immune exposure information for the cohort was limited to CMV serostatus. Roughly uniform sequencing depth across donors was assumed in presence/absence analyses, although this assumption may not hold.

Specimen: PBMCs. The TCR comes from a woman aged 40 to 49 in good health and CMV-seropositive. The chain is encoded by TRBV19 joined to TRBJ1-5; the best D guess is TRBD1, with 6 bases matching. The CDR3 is CASSGARGYQPQHF. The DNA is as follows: TGTGCCAGTAGTGGAGCCAGGGGTTATCAGCCCCAGCATTTT.